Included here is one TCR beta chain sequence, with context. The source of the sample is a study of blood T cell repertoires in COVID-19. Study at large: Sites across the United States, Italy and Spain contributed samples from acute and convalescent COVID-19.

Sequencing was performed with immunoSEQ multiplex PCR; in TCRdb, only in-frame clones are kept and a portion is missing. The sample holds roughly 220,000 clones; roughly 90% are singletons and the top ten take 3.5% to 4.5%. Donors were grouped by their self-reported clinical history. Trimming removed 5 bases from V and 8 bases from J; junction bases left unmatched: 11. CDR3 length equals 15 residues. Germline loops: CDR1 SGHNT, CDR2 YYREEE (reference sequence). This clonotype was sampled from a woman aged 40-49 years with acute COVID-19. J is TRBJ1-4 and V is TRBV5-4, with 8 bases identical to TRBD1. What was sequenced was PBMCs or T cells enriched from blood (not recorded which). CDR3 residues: CASSLQGATEEKLFF. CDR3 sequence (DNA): TGTGCCAGCAGTCTCCAGGGGGCGACCGAAGAAAAACTGTTTTTT. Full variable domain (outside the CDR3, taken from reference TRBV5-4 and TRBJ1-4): ETGVTQSPTHLIKTRGQQVTLRCSSQSGHNTVSWYQQALGQGPQFIFQYYREEENGRGNFPPRFSGLQFPNYSSELNVNALELDDSALYLCASSLQGATEEKLFFGSGTQLSVL.